Below, 30 T cell receptor beta chains from the same sample are listed, as sequenced in a study of radiotherapy plus CTLA-4 blockade in lung cancer. Generated by immunoSEQ multiplex PCR, the TCRdb table keeps only in-frame clones and is missing some. The repertoire holds tens of thousands of clones, with about four fifths as singletons. The sequenced sample was peripheral blood, obtained from a patient treated with radiotherapy plus ipilimumab. These TCRs come from a human donor with non-small cell lung cancer who had stable disease on radiotherapy plus ipilimumab.

The chain has TRBV4-2 and TRBJ2-1; D possibly corresponds to TRBD2 (6 bases). The V end lost 4 bases, the J end lost 4 bases, and 14 bases lay between the germline ends. The CDR3 consists of 15 residues. Germline CDR1 is LGHNA and CDR2 is YNFKEQ. The CDR3 is CASSPSGSGYNEQFF. The DNA for the CDR3 is TGTGCCAGCAGCCCCTCGGGTAGCGGTTACAATGAGCAGTTCTTC.

The rearrangement uses TRBV5-1 and TRBJ2-4; weak D call: TRBD2 (6 bases). Germline V gene data show CDR1 as SGHRS and CDR2 as YFSETQ. This CDR3 has 15 amino acids. The V end was cut by 6 bases, the J end by 4 bases, with 17 bases between. As DNA, the CDR3 is TGCGCCAGCATTGATTTCCGGGAGCCGAAAAACATTCAGTACTTC. This codes for CASIDFREPKNIQYF.

This chain connects TRBV11-2 to TRBJ2-2, with 8 nucleotides matching TRBD1. CDR3 size: 15 residues. Trimming took 5 bases from V and 8 from J; bases not matched to a gene: 10. Germline lookup yields CDR1 SGHAT and CDR2 FQNNGV. The CDR3 region is CASSAPGGVSGELFF. In DNA form, the CDR3 reads TGTGCCAGCAGCGCCCCAGGGGGCGTATCGGGGGAGCTGTTTTTT.

DNA of the CDR3: TGCAGTGCTCTAGAAAGCGAGCAGTACTTC. Protein: CSALESEQYF. The V call is TRBV20-1, the J call TRBJ2-7; D is unresolved. The germline V and J ends were trimmed by 5 bases and 6 bases, with 8 bases remaining between them. This CDR3 has 10 amino acids. Germline CDR1 and CDR2: DFQATT and SNEGSKA (reference sequence).

The V gene is TRBV28, the J gene TRBJ1-2; 7 nucleotides align to TRBD1. V shed 6 bases and J 7 bases; nucleotides not matched to a gene: 11. Germline CDR1 and CDR2: MDHEN and SYDVKM. The CDR3 totals 14 residues. Here the CDR3 reads CASSSGGGRIGYTF. For the CDR3, the DNA is TGTGCCAGCAGCTCAGGGGGTGGGCGAATTGGCTACACCTTC.

V and J are TRBV30 and TRBJ2-7, with 8 bases aligning to TRBD1. Germline CDR1 and CDR2: GTSNPN and SVGIG (reference sequence). CDR3 length: 9 amino acids. The CDR3 reads CPPGQGGYF. As DNA, the CDR3 is TGTCCCCCCGGACAGGGCGGTTACTTC.

The J gene is TRBJ2-3, the V gene TRBV4-1, with 7 bases lining up with TRBD2. The germline gives CDR1 MGHRA, CDR2 YSYEKL. The CDR3 is 16 residues long. Trimming took 0 bases from V and 2 from J; bases not matched to a gene: 5. CDR3 nucleotide sequence: TGCGCCAGCAGCCAAGAGGGTCTAGCGGACACAGATACGCAGTATTTT. It translates to CASSQEGLADTDTQYF.

In its sample, this clone was seen once. The genes are TRBV10-2 and TRBJ2-5; D is undetermined. V lost 1 base to trimming and J lost 0 bases, with 6 bases between them. Germline V CDR1 and CDR2: WSHSY, SAAADI. CDR3 size: 14 residues. In nucleotides, the CDR3 is TGCGCCAGCAGTGAGTTTCTAGACCAAGAGACCCAGTACTTC. Amino acid sequence: CASSEFLDQETQYF.

The gene calls are TRBV9 and TRBJ2-3; D is unclear. CDR1 is SGDLS, CDR2 YYNGEE, per germline. The V and J ends lost 1 base and 2 bases respectively, with 11 bases between them. The CDR3 is made up of 15 amino acids. The CDR3 DNA follows: TGTGCCAGCAGCGTAAATATTGTCAACACAGATACGCAGTATTTT. Amino acids: CASSVNIVNTDTQYF.

The chain recombines TRBV5-1 with TRBJ2-3; TRBD2 agrees at 10 bases. CDR1 SGHRS and CDR2 YFSETQ come from the germline V gene. There are 16 residues in the CDR3. Trimming took 4 bases from V and 2 from J; bases not matched to a gene: 7. CDR3 sequence: CASSTGLAENTDTQYF. CDR3 nucleotide sequence: TGCGCCAGCAGCACCGGACTAGCGGAGAACACAGATACGCAGTATTTT.

This chain links TRBV6-5 with TRBJ1-3; D not certain. The germline CDR1 and CDR2 sequences are MNHEY and SVGAGI. Trimming removed 0 bases from V and 7 bases from J, with 16 bases in between. The CDR3 runs to 16 residues. For the CDR3, the DNA is TGTGCCAGCAGTTACTCCCGGCAGGCGTCATCGAACACCATATATTTT. Translated, it gives CASSYSRQASSNTIYF.

V usage is TRBV28 and J usage is TRBJ1-5, with TRBD1 matching over 10 bases. Germline V gene data show CDR1 as MDHEN and CDR2 as SYDVKM. V shed 4 bases, J shed 1 base, and the junction held 7 bases outside the gene matches. The CDR3 covers 17 residues. The CDR3 sequence is CASSSGKGQGSNQPQHF. The CDR3 nucleotides are TGTGCCAGCAGTTCAGGGAAGGGACAGGGGAGCAATCAGCCCCAGCATTTT.

CDR3 amino acids: CASSRLGLAGSNEQFF. The CDR3 DNA sequence: TGTGCCAGCAGCCGACTCGGACTAGCGGGGAGTAATGAGCAGTTCTTC. This chain uses TRBV9 with TRBJ2-1; 12 bases align to TRBD2. The CDR3 loop spans 16 amino acids. With V trimmed by 4 bases and J by 7 bases, 9 bases remained unmatched. Germline CDR1 SGDLS, CDR2 YYNGEE. Complete variable domain (other parts from reference TRBV9 and TRBJ2-1): DSGVTQTPKHLITATGQRVTLRCSPRSGDLSVYWYQQSLDQGLQFLIQYYNGEERAKGNILERFSAQQFPDLHSELNLSSLELGDSALYFCASSRLGLAGSNEQFFGPGTRLTVL.

The chain joins TRBV9 to TRBJ2-2, with 7 bases that match TRBD2. CDR1 is SGDLS and CDR2 is YYNGEE in the germline V gene. There are 16 residues in the CDR3. V trimming: 1 base; J trimming: 5 bases; junction bases outside the gene matches: 8. Here the CDR3 DNA reads TGTGCCAGCAGCGTATCCAGCGGGAAAAATACCGGGGAGCTGTTTTTT. Protein product: CASSVSSGKNTGELFF.

This clone was counted only a few times. Other DNA sequences within the sample encode an identical CDR3. The rearrangement uses TRBV11-2 and TRBJ2-3; no firm D call. The CDR3 runs to 11 residues. V gave up 6 bases and J gave up 3 bases, with 4 bases separating them. Germline loops: CDR1 SGHAT, CDR2 FQNNGV. The CDR3 spells CASSPTDTQYF. CDR3 DNA: TGTGCCAGCAGTCCAACAGATACGCAGTATTTT. Drawing the rest from reference TRBV11-2 and TRBJ2-3, the complete variable domain is EAGVAQSPRYKIIEKRQSVAFWCNPISGHATLYWYQQILGQGPKLLIQFQNNGVVDDSQLPKDRFSAERLKGVDSTLKIQPAKLEDSAVYLCASSPTDTQYFGPGTRLTVL.

The chain combines TRBV2 with TRBJ1-1, with 10 nucleotides matching TRBD1. The CDR3 spans 16 residues. Trimming cost V 6 bases and J 3 bases; bases outside gene matches: 10. Germline values: CDR1 SNHLY, CDR2 FYNNEI. CDR3 region: CASRGFPGQGDTEAFF. In DNA form, the CDR3 reads TGTGCCAGCAGAGGATTCCCTGGACAGGGGGACACTGAAGCTTTCTTT. Full variable domain (missing parts from reference TRBV2 and TRBJ1-1): EPEVTQTPSHQVTQMGQEVILRCVPISNHLYFYWYRQILGQKVEFLVSFYNNEISEKSEIFDDQFSVERPDGSNFTLKIRSTKLEDSAMYFCASRGFPGQGDTEAFFGQGTRLTVV.

CDR3 coding DNA: TGTGCCAGCAGTGAAGCGCCGGGGCCCTACGAGCAGTACTTC. This encodes CASSEAPGPYEQYF. The chain employs TRBV6-1 and TRBJ2-7, with D perhaps TRBD1 or TRBD2 (5 bases each). In germline, CDR1 is MNHNS, CDR2 SASEGT. CDR3 length: 14 residues. V was clipped by 0 bases and J by 2 bases, with 8 bases between them.

The J gene is TRBJ1-1, the V gene TRBV5-1, with 9 bases matching TRBD1. The V and J ends lost 4 bases and 1 base, in that order; junction bases with no gene match: 5. CDR3 length: 15 amino acids. Germline lookup yields CDR1 SGHRS and CDR2 YFSETQ. CDR3 DNA sequence: TGCGCCAGCAGCGGGACGGGACAGGGGAACACTGAAGCTTTCTTT. As protein: CASSGTGQGNTEAFF.

The J gene is TRBJ1-2, the V gene TRBV28; TRBD1 agrees at 11 bases. V shed 2 bases, J shed 4 bases, and the junction held 0 bases outside the gene matches. The CDR3 sequence is 14 residues long. From germline, CDR1 is MDHEN and CDR2 SYDVKM. The CDR3 here is CASSLGTGGYGYTF. In DNA, the CDR3 is TGTGCCAGCAGTTTAGGGACAGGGGGCTATGGCTACACCTTC.

V is TRBV29-1 and J is TRBJ2-5; perhaps TRBD2 as D (7 bases). CDR3 size: 13 residues. Germline assignment: CDR1 SQVTM and CDR2 ANQGSEA. Between the trimmed V and J ends, which lost 2 bases and 6 bases, there was a span of 13 bases. The CDR3, as DNA: TGCAGCGTTGAACTTCGCGGGGGCCAGACCCAGTACTTC. It translates to CSVELRGGQTQYF.

CDR3 sequence (DNA): TGTGCCAGCAGTGACGGATGGCTAGCTTGCACCGGGGAGCTGTTTTTT. This gives the protein CASSDGWLACTGELFF. The rearrangement joins TRBV6-4 to TRBJ2-2; D perhaps matches TRBD2 (5 bases). Trimming left V 2 bases short and J 4 bases short, with 14 bases between. The germline V gene encodes CDR1 MRHNA and CDR2 SNTAGT. The CDR3 is made up of 16 amino acids.

This clone was seen more than once but under ten times. The V gene is TRBV7-3, the J gene TRBJ2-1; a weak D match, TRBD2 (6 bases). The V gene's germline CDR1 is SGHTA and CDR2 FQGTGA. The CDR3 contains 15 residues. Deletions cut 6 bases from V and 5 bases from J, with 17 bases between. CDR3 nucleotides: TGTGCCAGCAGTGAAGGGAGGAGAACCAACAATGAGCAGTTCTTC. Its translation: CASSEGRRTNNEQFF.

The genes are TRBV9 and TRBJ2-6, with a possible D match to TRBD2 (7 bases). V lost 4 bases and J 0 bases, leaving 14 bases between the germline ends. Germline V gene lookup returns CDR1 SGDLS and CDR2 YYNGEE. This CDR3 is 17 amino acids long. The CDR3 spells CASSRGGGGSGANVLTF. Written as DNA, the CDR3 is TGTGCCAGCAGCAGGGGGGGTGGCGGCTCTGGGGCCAACGTCCTGACTTTC.

This chain connects TRBV5-1 to TRBJ1-4; TRBD1 is a possible D gene (5 bases). Trimming removed 1 base at V and 4 bases at J, with 8 bases between. Germline CDR1 SGHRS, CDR2 YFSETQ. CDR3 length: 14 amino acids. Here the CDR3 DNA reads TGCGCCAGCAGCTTGACAGGCCTTAATGAAAAACTGTTTTTT. Its translation is CASSLTGLNEKLFF.

Worth noting for this clone: Other DNA sequences within the sample encode an identical CDR3. The chain has TRBV10-1 and TRBJ2-2; D possibly corresponds to TRBD2 (6 bases). V was clipped by 5 bases and J by 0 bases, with 7 bases between them. The CDR3 length is 14 residues. CDR1 and CDR2 from the germline V gene are WNHNN and SYGVQD (reference sequence). As DNA, the CDR3 is TGCGCCAGCAGTCGGGACTCGAACACCGGGGAGCTGTTTTTT. Its protein is CASSRDSNTGELFF.

The chain employs TRBV13 and TRBJ1-2; D call uncertain. In germline, CDR1 is PRHDT, CDR2 FYEKMQ (reference sequence). Trimming pared 6 bases from V and 4 bases from J, leaving 15 bases between. CDR3 length: 14 residues. CDR3: CASREGRSGYGYTF. CDR3 nucleotide sequence: TGTGCCAGCAGAGAGGGCCGGTCGGGCTATGGCTACACCTTC.

This clone has only one observation. This chain uses TRBV9 with TRBJ1-1; D call uncertain. Germline CDR1 and CDR2: SGDLS and YYNGEE. The CDR3 sequence is 13 residues long. Trimming pared 0 bases from V and 1 base from J, leaving 4 bases between. CDR3 in amino acids: CASSVARNTEAFF. The CDR3 coding sequence is TGTGCCAGCAGCGTAGCAAGGAACACTGAAGCTTTCTTT.

On this clone: The sample carries other DNA sequences with the same CDR3. In DNA form, the CDR3 reads TGTGCCAGCAGTTTATCTGGCTACGAGCAGTACTTC. As protein: CASSLSGYEQYF. The chain joins TRBV27 to TRBJ2-7; D is undetermined. The CDR3 covers 12 residues. V shed 0 bases and J shed 3 bases, with 3 bases lying between them. Per the germline V gene, CDR1 is MNHEY and CDR2 is SMNVEV (reference sequence).

V usage is TRBV4-1 and J usage is TRBJ1-3; D not certain. CDR1 is MGHRA and CDR2 is YSYEKL in the germline V gene. V shed 0 bases and J shed 0 bases, with 12 bases lying between them. The length of the CDR3 is 17 residues. For the CDR3, the DNA is TGCGCCAGCAGCCAAGAACAACCCCAGAGCTCTGGAAACACCATATATTTT. It is translated as CASSQEQPQSSGNTIYF.

The chain recombines TRBV6-5 with TRBJ1-2; D is perhaps TRBD1 (5 bases). The CDR3 totals 15 residues. CDR1 and CDR2 from the germline V gene are MNHEY and SVGAGI. Trimming took 3 bases from V and 4 from J, leaving 15 bases between them. Here the CDR3 reads CASSYSSGRVYGYTF. In nucleotides, the CDR3 is TGTGCCAGCAGTTATTCGTCAGGGAGAGTCTATGGCTACACCTTC.